Reported below is one T cell receptor (beta chain). Its target is not known. The gene names given are mouse names. The CDR3 extends 1 residue past the end of the read, so its final part is completed from the germline J gene. Per the germline V gene, CDR1 is FNHDT and CDR2 is SITEND (reference sequence). The CDR3 has 14 residues. Trimming left V 2 bases short and J 0 bases short, with 5 bases between. The data originate from a study of tissue T cells after allogeneic stem cell transplantation. Study-wide results and limits: TCR repertoires tracked anatomic similarity, regardless of disease or transplant status.

Libraries were prepared by immunoSEQ multiplex PCR; TCRdb keeps only in-frame clonotypes and omits some of them. The sample yields 40,000 to 60,000 clones, about 73% seen once. This sequence joins TRBV19 and TRBJ1-4; D remains unclear. Sequenced material: sorted cells pooled from one or two spleens. This TCR was recovered from a pool of C57BL/6 mice in good health. CDR3 DNA (partial): TGTGCCAGCAGTATCAGGTTTTCCAACGAAAGATTATTT. Translation gives CASSIRFSNERLF. In full, the CDR3 is CASSIRFSNERLFF.